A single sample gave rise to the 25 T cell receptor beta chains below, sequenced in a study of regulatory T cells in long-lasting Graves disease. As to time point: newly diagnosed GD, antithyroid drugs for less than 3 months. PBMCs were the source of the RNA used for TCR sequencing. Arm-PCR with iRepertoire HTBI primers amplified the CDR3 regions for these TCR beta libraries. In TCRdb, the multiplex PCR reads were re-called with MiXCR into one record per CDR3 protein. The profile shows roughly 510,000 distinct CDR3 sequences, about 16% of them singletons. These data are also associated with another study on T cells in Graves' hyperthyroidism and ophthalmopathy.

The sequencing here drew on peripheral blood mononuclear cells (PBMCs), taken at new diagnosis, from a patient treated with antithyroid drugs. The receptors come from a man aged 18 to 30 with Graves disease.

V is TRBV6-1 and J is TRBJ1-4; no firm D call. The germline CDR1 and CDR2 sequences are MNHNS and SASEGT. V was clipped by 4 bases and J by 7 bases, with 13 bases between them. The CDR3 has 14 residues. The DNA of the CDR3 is TGTGCCAGCAGTGCAACGGGGTCGTTTGAAAAACTGTTTTTT. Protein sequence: CASSATGSFEKLFF.

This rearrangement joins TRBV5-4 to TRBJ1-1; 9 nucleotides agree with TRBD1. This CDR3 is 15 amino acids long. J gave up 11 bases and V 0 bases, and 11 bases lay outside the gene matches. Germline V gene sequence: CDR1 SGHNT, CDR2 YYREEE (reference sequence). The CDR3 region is CASSLDTRQGVDAFF. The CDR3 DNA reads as TGTGCCAGCAGCTTGGATACGCGACAGGGGGTTGACGCTTTCTTT.

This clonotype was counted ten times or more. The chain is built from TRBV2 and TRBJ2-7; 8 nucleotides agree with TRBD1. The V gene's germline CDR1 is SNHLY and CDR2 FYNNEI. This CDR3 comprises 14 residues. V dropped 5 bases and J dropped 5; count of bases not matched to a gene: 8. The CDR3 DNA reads TGTGCCAGCAGTAACCGGGACAGGCTGGACGAGCAGTACTTC. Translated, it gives CASSNRDRLDEQYF.

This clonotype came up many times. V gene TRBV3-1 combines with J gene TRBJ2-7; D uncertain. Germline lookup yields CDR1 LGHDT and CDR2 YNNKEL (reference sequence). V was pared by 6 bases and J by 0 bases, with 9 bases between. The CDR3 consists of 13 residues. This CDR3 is CASSTTNSYEQYF. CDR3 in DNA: TGTGCCAGCAGTACGACCAACTCCTACGAGCAGTACTTC.

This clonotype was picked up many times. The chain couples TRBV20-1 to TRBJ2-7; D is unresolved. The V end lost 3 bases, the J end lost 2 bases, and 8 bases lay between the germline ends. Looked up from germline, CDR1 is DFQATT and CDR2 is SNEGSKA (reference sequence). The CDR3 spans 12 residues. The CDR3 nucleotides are TGCAGTGCTAGGGCCACCACCTACGAGCAGTACTTC. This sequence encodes CSARATTYEQYF.

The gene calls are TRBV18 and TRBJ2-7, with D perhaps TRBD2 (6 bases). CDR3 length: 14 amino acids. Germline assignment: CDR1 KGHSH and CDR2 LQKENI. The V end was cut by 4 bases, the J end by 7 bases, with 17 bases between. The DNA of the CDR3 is TGTGCCAGCTCACGCGAGGGAGGCCGGTTGGAGCAGTACTTC. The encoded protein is CASSREGGRLEQYF.

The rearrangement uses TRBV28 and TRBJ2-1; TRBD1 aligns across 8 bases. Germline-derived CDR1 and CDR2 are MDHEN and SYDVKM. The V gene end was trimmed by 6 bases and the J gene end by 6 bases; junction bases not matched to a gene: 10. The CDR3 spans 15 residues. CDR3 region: CASRSPGTGSNEQFF. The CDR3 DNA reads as TGTGCCAGCAGGAGTCCCGGGACAGGAAGCAATGAGCAGTTCTTC. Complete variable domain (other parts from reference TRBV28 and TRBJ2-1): DVKVTQSSRYLVKRTGEKVFLECVQDMDHENMFWYRQDPGLGLRLIYFSYDVKMKEKGDIPEGYSVSREKKERFSLILESASTNQTSMYLCASRSPGTGSNEQFFGPGTRLTVL.

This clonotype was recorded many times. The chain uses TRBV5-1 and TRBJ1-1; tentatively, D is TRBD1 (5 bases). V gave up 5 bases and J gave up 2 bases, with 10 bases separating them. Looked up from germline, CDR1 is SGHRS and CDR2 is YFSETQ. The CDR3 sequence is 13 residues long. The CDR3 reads CASSRDANTEAFF. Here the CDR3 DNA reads TGCGCCAGCAGTCGGGACGCCAACACTGAAGCTTTCTTT.

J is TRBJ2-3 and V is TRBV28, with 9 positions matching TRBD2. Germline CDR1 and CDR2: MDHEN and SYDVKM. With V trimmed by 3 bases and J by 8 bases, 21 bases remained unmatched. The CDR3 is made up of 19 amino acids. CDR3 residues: CASSLSVLAGATVPGTQYF. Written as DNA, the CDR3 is TGTGCCAGCAGTTTGTCGGTGTTAGCGGGAGCCACCGTACCTGGTACGCAGTATTTT.

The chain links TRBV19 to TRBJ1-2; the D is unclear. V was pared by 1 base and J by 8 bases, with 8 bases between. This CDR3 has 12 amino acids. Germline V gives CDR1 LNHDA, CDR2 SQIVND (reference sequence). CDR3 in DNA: TGTGCCAGTAGTATAGGCGGATGGGGCTACACCTTC. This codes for CASSIGGWGYTF.

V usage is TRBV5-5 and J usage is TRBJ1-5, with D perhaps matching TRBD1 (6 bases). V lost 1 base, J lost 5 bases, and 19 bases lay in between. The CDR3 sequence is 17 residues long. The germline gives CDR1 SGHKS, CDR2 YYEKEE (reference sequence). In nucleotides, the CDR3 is TGTGCCAGCAGCTTGAGGGTGGGGGCTTGGAGAGATCAGCCCCAGCATTTT. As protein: CASSLRVGAWRDQPQHF.

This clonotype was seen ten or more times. CDR3 in DNA: TGTGCCAGCAGCCAAGCCCCCACAGGGAGGTACACCTTC. Protein product: CASSQAPTGRYTF. The chain couples TRBV3-1 to TRBJ1-2; possibly TRBD1 for D (6 bases). Germline V lookup: CDR1 LGHDT, CDR2 YNNKEL (reference sequence). The CDR3 is made up of 13 amino acids. Trimming took off 1 base at V and 11 bases at J, with 14 bases between the two ends.

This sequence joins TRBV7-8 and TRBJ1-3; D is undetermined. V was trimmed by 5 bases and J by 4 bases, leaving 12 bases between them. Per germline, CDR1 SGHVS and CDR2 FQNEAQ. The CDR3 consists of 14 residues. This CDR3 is CASSPTSLGNTIYF. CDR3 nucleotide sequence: TGTGCCAGCAGCCCAACAAGTTTGGGAAACACCATATATTTT. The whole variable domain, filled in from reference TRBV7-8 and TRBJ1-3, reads GAGVSQSPRYKVAKRGQDVALRCDPISGHVSLFWYQQALGQGPEFLTYFQNEAQLDKSGLPSDRFFAERPEGSVSTLKIQRTQQEDSAVYLCASSPTSLGNTIYFGEGSWLTVV.

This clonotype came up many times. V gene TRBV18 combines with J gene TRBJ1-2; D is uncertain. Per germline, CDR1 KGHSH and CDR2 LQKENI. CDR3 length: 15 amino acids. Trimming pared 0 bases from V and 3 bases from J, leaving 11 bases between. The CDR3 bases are TGTGCCAGCTCACCACCGATGCAGGATGACTATGGCTACACCTTC. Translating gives CASSPPMQDDYGYTF.

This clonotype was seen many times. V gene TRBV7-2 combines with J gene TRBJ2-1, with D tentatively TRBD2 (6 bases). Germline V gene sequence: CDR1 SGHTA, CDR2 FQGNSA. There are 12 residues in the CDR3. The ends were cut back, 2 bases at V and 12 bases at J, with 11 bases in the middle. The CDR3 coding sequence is TGTGCCAGCAGCTTAATGGGGACTGGGCAGTTCTTC. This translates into CASSLMGTGQFF.

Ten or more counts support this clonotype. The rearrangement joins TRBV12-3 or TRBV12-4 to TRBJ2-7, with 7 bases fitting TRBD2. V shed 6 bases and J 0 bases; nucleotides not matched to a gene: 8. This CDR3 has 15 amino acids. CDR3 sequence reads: CASRTTSSSSYEQYF. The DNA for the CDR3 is TGTGCCAGCAGAACGACTAGCAGTAGCTCCTACGAGCAGTACTTC.

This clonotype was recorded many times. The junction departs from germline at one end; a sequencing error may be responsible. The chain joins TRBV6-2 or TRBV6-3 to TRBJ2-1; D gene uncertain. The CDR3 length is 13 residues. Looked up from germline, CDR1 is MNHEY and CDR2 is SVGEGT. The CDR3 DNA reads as TGCGCCAGCAGTGAGTCGAGGTTGAATGAGCAGTTCTTC. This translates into CASSESRLNEQFF.

CDR3 nucleotides: TGCAGCCTCAGGGGGAACTATGGCTACACCTTC. It translates to CSLRGNYGYTF. This chain links TRBV29-1 with TRBJ1-2; TRBD1 agrees at 7 bases. The germline CDR1 and CDR2 sequences are SQVTM and ANQGSEA. The CDR3 totals 11 residues. The J segment lost 2 bases and the V segment lost 8 bases, leaving 2 bases of the junction unmatched.

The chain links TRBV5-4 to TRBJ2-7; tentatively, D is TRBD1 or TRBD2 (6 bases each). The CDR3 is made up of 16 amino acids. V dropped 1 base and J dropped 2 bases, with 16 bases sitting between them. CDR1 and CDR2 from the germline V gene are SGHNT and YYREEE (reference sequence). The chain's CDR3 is CASSLYIAGQAYEQYF. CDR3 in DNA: TGTGCCAGCAGCTTGTACATCGCGGGACAAGCCTACGAGCAGTACTTC. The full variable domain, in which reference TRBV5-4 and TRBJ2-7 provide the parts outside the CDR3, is ETGVTQSPTHLIKTRGQQVTLRCSSQSGHNTVSWYQQALGQGPQFIFQYYREEENGRGNFPPRFSGLQFPNYSSELNVNALELDDSALYLCASSLYIAGQAYEQYFGPGTRLTVT.

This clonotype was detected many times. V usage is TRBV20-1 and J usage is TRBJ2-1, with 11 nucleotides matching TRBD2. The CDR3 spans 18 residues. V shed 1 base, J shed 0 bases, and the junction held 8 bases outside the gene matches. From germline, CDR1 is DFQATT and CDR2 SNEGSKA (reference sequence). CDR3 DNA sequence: TGCAGTGCTAGAGGGCTAGCGGGAGGCCTAAGCTCCTACAATGAGCAGTTCTTC. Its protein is CSARGLAGGLSSYNEQFF.

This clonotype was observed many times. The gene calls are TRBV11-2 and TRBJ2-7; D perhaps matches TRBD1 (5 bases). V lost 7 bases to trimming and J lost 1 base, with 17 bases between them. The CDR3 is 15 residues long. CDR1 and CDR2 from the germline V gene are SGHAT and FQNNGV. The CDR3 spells CASNRQGRNSYEQYF. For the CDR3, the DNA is TGTGCCAGCAACCGGCAGGGAAGGAATTCCTACGAGCAGTACTTC.

The CDR3 nucleotides read TGCGCCAGCAGTGACACCTCCGGGACTAGCGGGAGAGGCGGCAATGAGCAGTTCTTC. Translated: CASSDTSGTSGRGGNEQFF. The chain recombines TRBV10-1 with TRBJ2-1; 14 bases are a match to TRBD2. The V segment lost 3 bases and the J segment 6 bases; nucleotides outside the gene matches: 13. The CDR3 length is 19 residues. The V gene's germline CDR1 is WNHNN and CDR2 SYGVQD (reference sequence).

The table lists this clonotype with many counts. The DNA for the CDR3 is TGTGCCAGCAGTACCCCCGGGATGAACACCGGGGAGCTGTTTTTT. It encodes CASSTPGMNTGELFF. The chain joins TRBV6-1 to TRBJ2-2; D might be TRBD2 (5 bases). The CDR3 sequence is 15 residues long. Between the trimmed V and J ends, which lost 5 bases and 1 base, there was a span of 11 bases. CDR1 MNHNS and CDR2 SASEGT come from the germline V gene.

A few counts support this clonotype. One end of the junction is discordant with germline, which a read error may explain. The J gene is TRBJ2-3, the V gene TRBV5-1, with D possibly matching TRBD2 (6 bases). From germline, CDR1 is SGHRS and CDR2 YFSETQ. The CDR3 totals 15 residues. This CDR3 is CTSSGPVGGTDTQYF. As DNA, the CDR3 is TGCACCAGCAGCGGCCCCGTGGGGGGAACAGATACGCAGTATTTT.

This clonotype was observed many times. Here the CDR3 DNA reads TGTGCCAGCAGTTCGACTAGCGGGAGACGGTACGAGCAGTACTTC. Its protein product is CASSSTSGRRYEQYF. V usage is TRBV6-2 or TRBV6-3 and J usage is TRBJ2-7; 12 bases align to TRBD2. This CDR3 comprises 15 residues. V shed 4 bases, J shed 4 bases, and the junction held 5 bases outside the gene matches. The germline V gene has CDR1 MNHEY and CDR2 SVGEGT.